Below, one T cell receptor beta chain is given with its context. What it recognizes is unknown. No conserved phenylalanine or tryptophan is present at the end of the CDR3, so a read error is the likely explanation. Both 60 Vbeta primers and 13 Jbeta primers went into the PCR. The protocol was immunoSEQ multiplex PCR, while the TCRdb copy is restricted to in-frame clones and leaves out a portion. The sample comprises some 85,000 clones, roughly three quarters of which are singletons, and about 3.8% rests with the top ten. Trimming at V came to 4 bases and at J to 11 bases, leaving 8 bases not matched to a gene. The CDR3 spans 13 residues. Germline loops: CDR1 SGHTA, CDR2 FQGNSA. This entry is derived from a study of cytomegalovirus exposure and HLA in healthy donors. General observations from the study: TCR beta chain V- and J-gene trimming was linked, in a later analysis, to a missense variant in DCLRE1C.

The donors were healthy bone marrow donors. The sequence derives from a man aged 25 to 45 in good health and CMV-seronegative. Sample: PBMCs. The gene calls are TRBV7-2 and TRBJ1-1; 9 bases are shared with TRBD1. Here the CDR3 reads CASSSGTGRMAFL. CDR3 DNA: TGTGCCAGCAGCTCCGGGACAGGGCGAATGGCTTTCCTT.